This TCR beta chain was profiled in a study of regulatory T cells in long-lasting Graves disease. Time point noted: newly diagnosed GD, antithyroid drugs for less than 3 months. The TCR library was prepared using RNA isolated from PBMCs. Study-level results: Repertoires from persistent disease leaned toward TRBV28, TRBJ1-2 and TRBJ2-5. TCR diversity was lower in persistent Graves' patients than in newly diagnosed ones.

The CDR3 is 16 amino acids. The V segment lost 3 bases and the J segment 9 bases; nucleotides outside the gene matches: 9. iRepertoire HTBI primers and Arm-PCR of CDR3 regions built TCR beta libraries. TCRdb called the multiplex PCR reads again in MiXCR, with one record for every CDR3 protein. The sample records approximately 490,000 distinct CDR3 sequences, 15% to 20% being singletons. The table lists this clonotype with a few counts. Its target is not known. These sequences were also reported in another study, on T cells in Graves' hyperthyroidism and ophthalmopathy. That work contributes: Among thyroid clonotypes expanded above 0.001, most also appeared in blood. Stable hyperthyroidism was separated from ophthalmopathy by a model based on 13 V-J features.

The sample in question was peripheral blood mononuclear cells (PBMCs), obtained at new diagnosis, from a patient treated with antithyroid drugs. The clonotype originates from a middle-aged man with Graves disease. The chain uses TRBV12-3 or TRBV12-4 and TRBJ2-1, with TRBD2 matching over 12 bases. CDR3 nucleotides: TGTGCCAGCAGTTTCCCCCGACTAGCGGGAGCTCCTGAGCAGTTCTTC. Translating gives CASSFPRLAGAPEQFF.